What follows describes a single T cell receptor (beta chain). The data originate from a study of blood T cells in healthy people across ages. Peripheral blood, around 9.4 milliliters per donor, was collected. Every sample gave at least 5.5 micrograms of total RNA when it was extracted. Per the germline V gene, CDR1 is MNHNY and CDR2 is SVGAGI (reference sequence). Trimming took off 2 bases at V and 7 bases at J, with 12 bases between the two ends. The CDR3 is 15 residues long. The use of a sample-barcoded 5' primer and a J-beta primer mix characterized a second PCR of 7 to 11 cycles. TCRdb re-derived calls from the 5' RACE reads in MiXCR, one entry per CDR3 protein. Of about 1,800,000 distinct CDR3 sequences listed, roughly 27% were seen once; the top ten hold about 8%.

The material sequenced was blood. This sequence was found in a woman between 25 and 40 years old in good health. The chain is built from TRBV6-6 and TRBJ1-6; D gene ambiguous. In DNA form, the CDR3 reads TGTGCCAGCAGTTACGGGCCACAGAAAAATTCACCCCTCCACTTT. This gives the protein CASSYGPQKNSPLHF.